This section outlines one TCR beta chain sequence together with its context. This sample was included in a study of CD8 T cells in Susac syndrome. TCR beta from blood CD8+ and CD4+ T cells was sequenced. TEMRA cells were enriched by FACS, while CD8+ and CD4+ T cells were obtained through a negative isolation that was performed magnetically. An input of roughly 0.5 to 1 ug of RNA was subjected to reverse transcription using random hexamers. Multiplex immunoSEQ PCR targeted 54 Vbeta and 13 Jbeta TCR beta segments. A single record per CDR3 protein comes from TCRdb applying MiXCR to the immunoSEQ multiplex PCR reads. This sample has about 200,000 distinct CDR3 sequences, with nearly 95% found just once. Germline V gene lookup returns CDR1 SQVTM and CDR2 ANQGSEA. The CDR3 contains 10 residues. V was trimmed by 4 bases and J by 4 bases, leaving 4 bases between them.

This TCR came from a human donor with multiple sclerosis. Specimen: CD4+ T cells from PBMCs. The chain recombines TRBV29-1 with TRBJ1-1; no clear D. CDR3: CSVVPTEAFF. The CDR3 nucleotides are TGCAGCGTTGTCCCCACTGAAGCTTTCTTT.